The T cell receptor (beta chain) described here comes from a study of glioma-infiltrating T cells (dated by TCRdb to 2015 to 2016). As for the study more broadly: The study sequenced TCR alpha- and beta-chain repertoires from glioma tissue, from non-neoplastic brain tissue and from matched peripheral blood mononuclear cells. To measure how far tissue and blood T-cell populations diverged, each tissue-infiltrating repertoire was compared against the peripheral blood repertoire of the same patient. Three low-grade glioma patients, roughly eight primary glioblastoma patients and three non-glioma patients contributing non-neoplastic brain tissue were included in the paired cohort. Overall study results and their limits: Tissue and blood shared very few CDR3 sequences, a result attributed to high CDR3 diversity and limited sampling. The group comparisons were based on small numbers of patients: three non-neoplastic, three low-grade glioma and eight glioblastoma patients. VJ-independent divergence between tissue and blood was below expectation in non-neoplastic patients but above expectation in all gliomas, especially low-grade gliomas.

TCR alpha and beta CDR3 regions were amplified with the iRepertoire nested amplicon-rescue multiplex PCR (arm-PCR) platform from RNA. One-step reverse transcription and amplification used about 90-450 ng of tissue mRNA or PBMC total RNA as input. After bead purification, a secondary multiplex PCR added Illumina adapters, and libraries were gel-purified between 200 and 400 bp. Internal 6-nucleotide barcodes were carried by the libraries and were used for demultiplexing. Sequencing of the libraries was done on an Illumina MiSeq using 2x220 or 2x250 nucleotide paired-end reads. The paper's processing steps were these. Paired reads were merged using FLASH 1.2.11 and were aligned to the GRCh37 human genome using BWA-MEM, after which TRA and TRB reads were extracted. An IMGT-derived reference of cassette sequences and CDR3 motifs, with pseudogenes included, was used for V and J assignment. Reads were translated in three frames, and productive CDR3s were defined as those with a C...FGXG motif and no stop codons. Clonotypes were defined as unique combinations of V-J cassette pair and CDR3 amino acid sequence. Reads were filtered by Hamming distance, thresholded by each sample's sequence error rate in mapped regions. TCRdb reanalyzed the raw reads on its own, using fastp at Q25 for trimming and MiXCR for clone calling, and kept in-frame beta chains. Entries that share a CDR3 protein sequence are merged under the most common genes and DNA. The V and J calls shown here were made by TCRdb, not taken from the authors' results. The sample table records approximately 120,000 distinct CDR3 sequences; more than 20% of these occur just once. The ten top clones hold roughly 15% of the sample.

This clonotype came up many times. Its binding antigen is unknown. Base qualities were left out, and no much larger clone turns up one base away. The V and J ends are trimmed by 0 bases and 5 bases, leaving 14 bases between them. CDR1 and CDR2, looked up from the germline V gene, are MDHEN and SYDVKM. There are 17 amino acids in the CDR3, from cysteine to phenylalanine inclusive. Only the CDR3 portion is preserved as DNA: 51 bases, with reading frame beginning at the first base. This clonotype was obtained from a human donor with low-grade glioma or glioblastoma, undergoing nonglioma brain surgery, or in good health (not recorded which). Sequenced sample: glioma tissue, nonneoplastic brain tissue, or PBMCs (not recorded which). The rearrangement joined TRBV28 to TRBJ1-6, and the D gene may be TRBD1, 5 bases matching. The bases are TGTGCCAGCAGTTTATGGTTGGGGGGGACTAATAATTCACCCCTCCACTTT. This is translated as CASSLWLGGTNNSPLHF.